Following are 9 T cell receptor beta chains from one sample sequenced in a study of blood T cell repertoires in COVID-19. Clones were sequenced by immunoSEQ multiplex PCR, and TCRdb holds only the in-frame ones, with some missing. Here the sample spans tens of thousands of clones, about three quarters being singletons. Sequencing was done on a sample of peripheral blood. These TCRs come from a man between 65 and 85 years old with active or convalescent COVID-19.

The chain carries TRBV30 and TRBJ2-1, with 8 bases lining up with TRBD2. The CDR3 runs 14 residues. CDR1 GTSNPN and CDR2 SVGIG come from the germline V gene (reference sequence). V shed 5 bases, J shed 0 bases, and the junction held 3 bases outside the gene matches. CDR3 sequence: CAWVAGSSYNEQFF. The CDR3 DNA is TGTGCCTGGGTAGCGGGAAGCTCCTACAATGAGCAGTTCTTC.

The CDR3 is CASSPTGTGGRNEQYF. The DNA for the CDR3 is TGTGCCAGCTCACCTACCGGGACAGGGGGCCGCAACGAGCAGTACTTC. The chain links TRBV18 to TRBJ2-7, with TRBD1 identical over 12 bases. Unmatched junction bases numbered 8, after V lost 3 bases and J lost 5 bases. The CDR3 totals 16 residues. From germline, CDR1 is KGHSH and CDR2 LQKENI.

This clone was seen only a few times. The chain joins TRBV18 to TRBJ1-2, with D tentatively TRBD1 (6 bases). Trimming took 0 bases from V and 7 from J, leaving 15 bases between them. From germline, CDR1 is KGHSH and CDR2 LQKENI. CDR3 length: 15 amino acids. CDR3 DNA sequence: TGTGCCAGCTCACCACCGGGGGGGCAGTATCGTGGCTACACCTTC. Protein: CASSPPGGQYRGYTF.

The rearrangement uses TRBV6-5 and TRBJ1-2, with D possibly TRBD1 on 5 matching bases. The CDR3 runs to 13 residues. The germline gives CDR1 MNHEY, CDR2 SVGAGI. V lost 7 bases to trimming and J lost 4 bases, with 13 bases between them. CDR3 sequence: CASKGQGSYGYTF. DNA for the CDR3: TGTGCCAGCAAAGGGCAGGGAAGCTATGGCTACACCTTC.

The V gene is TRBV18, the J gene TRBJ2-5, with D possibly matching TRBD2 (5 bases). The V end was cut by 5 bases, the J end by 4 bases, with 14 bases between. This CDR3 has 14 amino acids. Germline loops: CDR1 KGHSH, CDR2 LQKENI. The CDR3 region is CASSFSREGETQYF. The DNA of the CDR3 is TGTGCCAGCTCATTCTCACGGGAAGGAGAGACCCAGTACTTC.

The rearrangement uses TRBV5-4 and TRBJ2-3; TRBD2 agrees at 8 bases. Germline V CDR1 and CDR2: SGHNT, YYREEE (reference sequence). V trimming: 3 bases; J trimming: 4 bases; junction bases outside the gene matches: 4. The CDR3 is 14 amino acids. DNA of the CDR3: TGTGCCAGCAGCTCAGCGGGGGCCGCAGATACGCAGTATTTT. This gives the protein CASSSAGAADTQYF.

Only one count was recorded for this clone. This chain links TRBV19 with TRBJ2-7; 9 bases match TRBD1. V dropped 1 base and J dropped 6; count of bases not matched to a gene: 4. This CDR3 contains 14 residues. The germline V gene encodes CDR1 LNHDA and CDR2 SQIVND (reference sequence). CDR3 loop: CASSIGGQGIEQYF. CDR3 in DNA: TGTGCCAGTAGTATAGGCGGACAGGGGATCGAGCAGTACTTC.

CDR3 bases: TGTGCCAGCAGCGTAGGGAGTGACCCTGAAGCTTTCTTT. Amino acid sequence: CASSVGSDPEAFF. The chain links TRBV9 to TRBJ1-1; D is ambiguous. V was cut by 0 bases and J by 6 bases, with 9 bases left in between. In germline, CDR1 is SGDLS, CDR2 YYNGEE. CDR3 length equals 13 residues.

CDR3 protein: CASSLGTGAANTEAFF. CDR3 sequence (DNA): TGTGCCAGCAGCTTGGGGACAGGGGCCGCGAACACTGAAGCTTTCTTT. The chain recombines TRBV7-2 with TRBJ1-1; TRBD1 matches at 10 bases. The CDR3 is 16 amino acids. V shed 3 bases, J shed 1 base, and the junction held 5 bases outside the gene matches. CDR1 SGHTA and CDR2 FQGNSA come from the germline V gene.